This entry concerns a single T cell receptor (beta chain). Per the study methods: Reference gene primer amplification gave nucleated cell count estimates. Generated by immunoSEQ multiplex PCR, the TCRdb table keeps only in-frame clones and is missing some. The DNA gave D and trimming, while V, J and clone size come from that table. Of 61,000 or so clones listed, around nine tenths are singletons. The sample is drawn from a study of blood T cell repertoires in COVID-19. For the study at large: Samples representing acute and convalescent COVID-19 were sourced from the United States, Italy and Spain. Nucleic acid was either cDNA or gDNA, and it came from T cells, B-cell-depleted T cells, or PBMCs.

V lost 4 bases and J lost 4, with 10 bases in between. This CDR3 has 13 amino acids. Per germline, CDR1 LNHDA and CDR2 SQIVND (reference sequence). Sequencing was carried out using peripheral blood. This clonotype was obtained from a woman in her 50s with active or convalescent COVID-19. The chain joins TRBV19 to TRBJ2-5; D call uncertain. The CDR3 nucleotides read TGTGCCAGTAGTACAAACTCGTTAGAGACCCAGTACTTC. Protein: CASSTNSLETQYF.